The next 27 T cell receptor beta chains were all read from a single sample in a study of blood T cell repertoires in COVID-19. TCRdb's copy holds only in-frame clones and misses some; the assay was immunoSEQ multiplex PCR. The sample contains 250,000 to 350,000 clones, around 85% of which appear only once. The material sequenced was peripheral blood. The receptors originated from a human donor with COVID-19, enrolled during active disease. The donor label of this sample is uncertain.

The chain couples TRBV5-1 to TRBJ1-1; D is perhaps TRBD1 (5 bases). Germline values: CDR1 SGHRS, CDR2 YFSETQ. The CDR3 length is 16 residues. Deletions cut 2 bases from V and 0 bases from J, with 14 bases between. CDR3 sequence reads: CASSFVVVGVNTEAFF. Here the CDR3 DNA reads TGCGCCAGCAGCTTCGTGGTGGTAGGGGTGAACACTGAAGCTTTCTTT.

This chain uses TRBV30 with TRBJ1-4, with 9 bases identical to TRBD1. The CDR3 contains 18 residues. The V gene's germline CDR1 is GTSNPN and CDR2 SVGIG (reference sequence). The trim removed 4 bases at V and 2 bases at J, leaving 14 bases unmatched. The chain's CDR3 is CAWNRPGQGFPTNEKLFF. In DNA, the CDR3 is TGTGCCTGGAATCGACCGGGACAGGGATTTCCGACTAATGAAAAACTGTTTTTT.

This clone was observed once. In nucleotides, the CDR3 is TGTGCCACCTCCATCAGGAGGGTTGCTGGAAACACCATATATTTT. Translating it yields CATSIRRVAGNTIYF. The chain links TRBV15 to TRBJ1-3; D is unresolved. This CDR3 region has 15 residues. In germline, CDR1 is LNHNV, CDR2 YYDKDF (reference sequence). V was pared by 8 bases and J by 2 bases, with 16 bases between.

This rearrangement joins TRBV12-3 or TRBV12-4 to TRBJ2-2, with TRBD2 as a possible D gene (5 bases). The CDR3 has 13 residues. Between the trimmed V and J ends, which lost 5 bases and 6 bases, there was a span of 10 bases. CDR3 sequence reads: CASSPTRAGELFF. CDR3 nucleotide sequence: TGTGCCAGCAGTCCAACTAGGGCCGGGGAGCTGTTTTTT.

This clone was recorded once. This rearrangement joins TRBV6-6 to TRBJ2-2; D is ambiguous. The CDR3 contains 16 residues. Per the germline V gene, CDR1 is MNHNY and CDR2 is SVGAGI (reference sequence). V lost 0 bases, J lost 1 base, and 9 bases lay in between. The CDR3: CASSYSNQLNTGELFF. CDR3 DNA sequence: TGTGCCAGCAGTTACTCGAACCAGTTGAACACCGGGGAGCTGTTTTTT.

The chain employs TRBV10-3 and TRBJ1-1, with D maybe TRBD1 (5 bases). Per the germline V gene, CDR1 is ENHRY and CDR2 is SYGVKD. V gave up 4 bases and J gave up 0 bases, with 9 bases separating them. This CDR3 comprises 14 residues. The CDR3 nucleotides are TGTGCCATCAGTGGACAGAGCATGAACACTGAAGCTTTCTTT. It codes for CAISGQSMNTEAFF.

This clone was observed a few times. This chain links TRBV4-2 with TRBJ1-2, with a weak D call TRBD1 (5 bases). V lost 1 base and J lost 10, with 19 bases in between. The CDR3 sequence is 15 residues long. The V gene's germline CDR1 is LGHNA and CDR2 YNFKEQ. The CDR3 nucleotides are TGTGCCAGCAGCCAAGTAAGGGGCAGCGACTTTTACTACACCTTC. Amino acids: CASSQVRGSDFYYTF.

The chain combines TRBV1 with TRBJ1-2; whether TRBD1, the table's D call, matches the DNA was not checked. TRBV1 is a pseudogene locus. The CDR3 sequence is 13 residues long. DNA for the CDR3: TGCACCAGCAGCCCCCGCAGGGGTGGTGGCTACACCTTC. Residues: CTSSPRRGGGYTF.

The chain links TRBV20-1 to TRBJ2-1; the match to TRBD1 covers 8 bases. V gave up 3 bases and J gave up 5 bases; unmatched junction bases: 9. The CDR3 is 15 residues long. Looked up from germline, CDR1 is DFQATT and CDR2 is SNEGSKA (reference sequence). CDR3 in DNA: TGCAGTGCTAGTACCGGGACAGGAGCCCACAATGAGCAGTTCTTC. Translation gives CSASTGTGAHNEQFF.

The chain combines TRBV19 with TRBJ1-1; D perhaps matches TRBD1 (5 bases). V lost 0 bases and J lost 1, with 12 bases in between. Per the germline V gene, CDR1 is LNHDA and CDR2 is SQIVND (reference sequence). The CDR3 totals 16 residues. Here the CDR3 reads CASSIDQARANTEAFF. The DNA for the CDR3 is TGTGCCAGTAGTATAGATCAGGCCAGGGCGAACACTGAAGCTTTCTTT.

The rearrangement links TRBV7-8 to TRBJ2-1; 7 bases fit TRBD1. The CDR3 sequence is 13 residues long. V dropped 5 bases and J dropped 12; count of bases not matched to a gene: 10. Germline values: CDR1 SGHVS, CDR2 FQNEAQ. Here the CDR3 reads CASSTRQGVWQFF. For the CDR3, the DNA is TGTGCCAGCAGCACCCGACAGGGAGTTTGGCAGTTCTTC.

The CDR3 nucleotides are TGTGCCAGCAGCTCCACGGGAAGGTACGAGCAGTACTTC. Translating gives CASSSTGRYEQYF. The J gene is TRBJ2-7, the V gene TRBV5-6; D is perhaps TRBD2 (5 bases). Germline V gene data show CDR1 as SGHDT and CDR2 as YYEEEE. V gave up 3 bases and J gave up 4 bases, with 11 bases separating them. The length of the CDR3 is 13 residues.

The V and J genes are TRBV5-5 and TRBJ1-4; D is unresolved. Germline CDR1 reads SGHKS; CDR2 reads YYEKEE (reference sequence). CDR3 length: 15 residues. Deletions cut 4 bases from V and 0 bases from J, with 10 bases between. The chain's CDR3 is CASSGGGATNEKLFF. The CDR3 region has the DNA TGTGCCAGCAGCGGAGGTGGGGCAACTAATGAAAAACTGTTTTTT.

This clone has just a few counts. V usage is TRBV5-1 and J usage is TRBJ1-1; TRBD1 aligns across 9 bases. The CDR3 contains 16 residues. CDR1 is SGHRS, CDR2 YFSETQ, per germline. The J segment lost 6 bases and the V segment lost 4 bases, leaving 13 bases of the junction unmatched. CDR3 sequence (DNA): TGCGCCAGCAGCAAGTACAGGGGGCTTACACAGGCTGAAGCTTTCTTT. It translates to CASSKYRGLTQAEAFF.

The rearrangement joins TRBV3-1 (or the pseudogene TRBV3-2) to TRBJ1-1, with a weak D call TRBD1 (6 bases). CDR3 size: 14 residues. CDR1 is LGHDT and CDR2 is YNNKEL in the germline V gene (reference sequence). V gave up 1 base and J gave up 3 bases, with 9 bases separating them. CDR3 in amino acids: CASSQAAGDTEAFF. The CDR3 DNA sequence: TGTGCCAGCAGCCAAGCCGCAGGGGACACTGAAGCTTTCTTT.

V and J are TRBV19 and TRBJ2-1; the D gene is possibly TRBD1 (6 bases). The ends were cut back, 2 bases at V and 0 bases at J, with 8 bases in the middle. CDR3 size: 15 residues. Germline CDR1 LNHDA, CDR2 SQIVND (reference sequence). The CDR3 sequence is CASSINRDSYNEQFF. CDR3 DNA sequence: TGTGCCAGTAGTATAAACAGGGACTCCTACAATGAGCAGTTCTTC.

This chain joins TRBV4-3 and TRBJ1-6; tentatively, D is TRBD1 (5 bases). V was pared by 0 bases and J by 6 bases, with 12 bases between. Germline V gene sequence: CDR1 LGHNA, CDR2 YSLEER. The CDR3 extends over 16 amino acids. The CDR3: CASSQDYQGGNSPLHF. In nucleotides, the CDR3 is TGCGCCAGCAGCCAAGATTACCAGGGTGGTAATTCACCCCTCCACTTT.

The chain carries TRBV25-1 and TRBJ2-7; 8 nucleotides match TRBD1. J gave up 4 bases and V 4 bases, and 3 bases lay outside the gene matches. This CDR3 comprises 13 residues. Germline V gene lookup returns CDR1 MGHDK and CDR2 SYGVNS. CDR3 sequence reads: CASSAGGVYEQYF. In DNA, the CDR3 is TGTGCCAGCAGTGCAGGGGGCGTTTACGAGCAGTACTTC.

As DNA, the CDR3 is TGTGCCTCTCCGGGACTAGCGGGATCTCAGTACTTC. Its protein is CASPGLAGSQYF. This chain joins TRBV30 and TRBJ2-7; 13 bases are a match to TRBD2. Losses at the gene ends were 7 bases for V and 10 bases for J; bases not matched to a gene: 7. Germline CDR1 and CDR2: GTSNPN and SVGIG (reference sequence). This CDR3 region has 12 residues.

This clone was seen just once. V and J are TRBV19 and TRBJ2-7; the match to TRBD2 covers 13 bases. Per germline, CDR1 LNHDA and CDR2 SQIVND (reference sequence). V trimming: 6 bases; J trimming: 0 bases; junction bases outside the gene matches: 14. The CDR3 sequence is 19 residues long. CDR3 in DNA: TGTGCCAGTAGGTTACGGGGACTAGCGGGACCTGCCAGCTCCTACGAGCAGTACTTC. It is translated as CASRLRGLAGPASSYEQYF.

The V and J genes are TRBV7-2 and TRBJ2-1; D call uncertain. Germline CDR1 and CDR2: SGHTA and FQGNSA. Trimming left V 1 base short and J 6 bases short, with 10 bases between. This CDR3 has 14 amino acids. The chain's CDR3 is CASSLDPSSNEQFF. The CDR3 DNA follows: TGTGCCAGCAGCTTAGACCCTTCTAGCAATGAGCAGTTCTTC.

The CDR3, as DNA: TGTGCCAGCAGTTACTCACAGGGATCGAATGAAAAACTGTTTTTT. Protein product: CASSYSQGSNEKLFF. This chain uses TRBV6-5 with TRBJ1-4, with D maybe TRBD1 (6 bases). The CDR3 sequence is 15 residues long. Per the germline V gene, CDR1 is MNHEY and CDR2 is SVGAGI. V lost 0 bases, J lost 5 bases, and 10 bases lay in between.

This sequence joins TRBV10-2 and TRBJ2-1, with D perhaps matching TRBD1 (6 bases). From germline, CDR1 is WSHSY and CDR2 SAAADI. This CDR3 spans 15 amino acids. Between the trimmed V and J ends, which lost 5 bases and 0 bases, there was a span of 11 bases. Here the CDR3 DNA reads TGCGCCAGCAGTCAAGAGGACAGCTCCTACAATGAGCAGTTCTTC. Its translation: CASSQEDSSYNEQFF.

The chain combines TRBV24-1 with TRBJ2-1; D possibly corresponds to TRBD1 (5 bases). Germline values: CDR1 KGHDR, CDR2 SFDVKD. Deletions cut 5 bases from V and 1 base from J, with 11 bases between. The CDR3 totals 15 residues. CDR3 region: CATSGTRESYNEQFF. The CDR3 DNA sequence: TGTGCCACCAGTGGGACACGCGAGTCCTACAATGAGCAGTTCTTC.

The chain employs TRBV7-3 and TRBJ2-3, with 8 bases that match TRBD1. J was trimmed by 11 bases and V by 5 bases; bases with no gene match: 9. This CDR3 has 13 amino acids. Germline values: CDR1 SGHTA, CDR2 FQGTGA. The CDR3 DNA reads as TGTGCCAGCAGCACACAGACAGGGGACTGGCAGTATTTT. Translating gives CASSTQTGDWQYF.

The V call is TRBV4-1, the J call TRBJ2-7, with 9 bases matching TRBD1. Trimming cost V 5 bases and J 4 bases; bases outside gene matches: 6. Germline loops: CDR1 MGHRA, CDR2 YSYEKL. CDR3 size: 14 residues. The CDR3 DNA reads TGCGCCAGCAGCTCACAGGGGGCAGAGTACGAGCAGTACTTC. Amino acids: CASSSQGAEYEQYF.

CDR3 amino acids: CASIGDFTDTQYF. In DNA form, the CDR3 reads TGCGCCAGCATCGGGGACTTCACAGATACGCAGTATTTT. V and J are TRBV10-2 and TRBJ2-3; the D gene is possibly TRBD2 (6 bases). Trimming removed 7 bases from V and 2 bases from J, with 10 bases in between. CDR3 size: 13 residues. Germline assignment: CDR1 WSHSY and CDR2 SAAADI.